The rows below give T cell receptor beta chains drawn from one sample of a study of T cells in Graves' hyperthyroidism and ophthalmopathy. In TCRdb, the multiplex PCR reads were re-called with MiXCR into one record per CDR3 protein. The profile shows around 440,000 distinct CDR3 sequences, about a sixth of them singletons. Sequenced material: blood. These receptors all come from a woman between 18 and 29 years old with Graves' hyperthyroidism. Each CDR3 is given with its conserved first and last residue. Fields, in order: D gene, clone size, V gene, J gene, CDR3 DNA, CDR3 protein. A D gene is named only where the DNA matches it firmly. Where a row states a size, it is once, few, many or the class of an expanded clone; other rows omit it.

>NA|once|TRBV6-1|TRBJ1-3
TGTGCCACTGTTCTAGGAAACACCATATATTTT
CATVLGNTIYF
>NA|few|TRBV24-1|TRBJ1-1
TGTGCCACCCTTTCCCAGGGGTCCGCTGAAGCTTTCTTT
CATLSQGSAEAFF
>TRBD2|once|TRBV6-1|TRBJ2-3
TGTGCCAGCGGTACCCTAGCGGGGGGCCGTAGAGATACGCAGTATTTT
CASGTLAGGRRDTQYF
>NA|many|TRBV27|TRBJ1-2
TGTGCCAGCAGTTTATCGCCCTATGGCTACACCTTC
CASSLSPYGYTF
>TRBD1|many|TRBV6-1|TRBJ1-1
TGTGCCAGCAATAAACAGGGGAGCACTGAAGCTTTCTTT
CASNKQGSTEAFF
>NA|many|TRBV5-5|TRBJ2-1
TGTGCCAGCAGGGACATGGGGAGGAAGGATGAGCAGTTCTTC
CASRDMGRKDEQFF
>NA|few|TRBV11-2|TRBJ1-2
TGTGCCAGCAGCTTAGGGAAGGGGGCTAACTATGGCTACACCTTC
CASSLGKGANYGYTF
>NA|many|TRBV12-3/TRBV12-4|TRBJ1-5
TGTGCCAGCAGCCCCTCGGAGAGGGCTCAGCCCCAGCATTTT
CASSPSERAQPQHF
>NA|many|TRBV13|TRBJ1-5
TGTGCCAGCAGCTATCGAAGACAGGAAGGCAATCAGCCCCAGCATTTT
CASSYRRQEGNQPQHF
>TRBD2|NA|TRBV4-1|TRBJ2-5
TGCGCCAGCAGCCAACCGACTAGCGGAAAAGAGACCCAGTACTTC
CASSQPTSGKETQYF
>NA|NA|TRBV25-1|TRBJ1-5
TGTGCCAGCTCTCCAGGGCCCCATCAGCCCCAGCATTTT
CASSPGPHQPQHF
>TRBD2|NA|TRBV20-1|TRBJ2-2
TGCAGTGCTAGAAACACTAGCGGGAGGGCCATAGGCGGGGAGCTGTTTTTT
CSARNTSGRAIGGELFF
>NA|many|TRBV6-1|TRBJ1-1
TGTGCCAGCAGCACCGGGCCCGAAGCTTTCTTT
CASSTGPEAFF
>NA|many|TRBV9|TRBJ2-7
TGTGCCAGCAGCCGGGACTCAAGTTTCTACGAGCAGTACTTC
CASSRDSSFYEQYF
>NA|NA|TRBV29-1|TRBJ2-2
TGCAGCGCCCATGACAGAAGCAACGGGGAGCTGTTTTTT
CSAHDRSNGELFF
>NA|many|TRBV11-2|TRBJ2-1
TGTGCCAGCAGCTCTCCCTGGAAAGTTGGTAATGAGCAGTTCTTC
CASSSPWKVGNEQFF
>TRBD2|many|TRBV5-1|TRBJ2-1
TGCGCCAGCAGCACCCTTCTAGCGGGCGCCACCCTCCCCCTTAGCAATGAGCAGTTCTTC
CASSTLLAGATLPLSNEQFF